Sequencing of this T cell receptor (beta chain) was carried out in a study of T cell responses to AZD1222 COVID-19 vaccine. Study findings and constraints: Nearly half of the spike-specific TCRs reportedly recognize variant regions that carry no mutations. After two AZD1222 doses, spike-specific TCR breadth and depth rose versus day 0. Females outnumbered males among donors, who were mostly white British; clonal diversity was possibly underestimated.

Sequencing was performed with immunoSEQ multiplex PCR; in TCRdb, only in-frame clones are kept and a portion is missing. The table lists 72,000 or so clones, roughly 87% of them singletons. Trimming cost V 4 bases and J 2 bases; bases outside gene matches: 5. The CDR3 is made up of 15 amino acids. The germline CDR1 and CDR2 sequences are SGHTA and FQGTGA. Regarding this clone: Its antigen remains unidentified.

The sequence came from an adult in good health. The sequencing used peripheral blood, collected on day 0 of AZD1222 vaccination. This chain links TRBV7-3 with TRBJ2-1, with 7 bases identical to TRBD2. The CDR3 DNA follows: TGTGCCAGCAGCTCCACCGGGACTACCTACAATGAGCAGTTCTTC. Its protein product is CASSSTGTTYNEQFF.